Below are 8 T cell receptor beta chains sequenced from a single sample in a study of cytomegalovirus exposure and HLA in healthy donors. TCRdb's copy holds only in-frame clones and misses some; the assay was immunoSEQ multiplex PCR. The data hold 150,000 to 180,000 clones, with 70% to 90% observed a single time. Sequenced material: PBMCs. These receptors originate from a human donor in good health.

V is TRBV9 and J is TRBJ2-7; D possibly corresponds to TRBD2 (6 bases). Germline-derived CDR1 and CDR2 are SGDLS and YYNGEE. The CDR3 covers 15 residues. V was trimmed by 3 bases and J by 0 bases, leaving 13 bases between them. CDR3 nucleotide sequence: TGTGCCAGCAGCGCCCGGGGGTCCGGCTCCTACGAGCAGTACTTC. Protein product: CASSARGSGSYEQYF.

The CDR3 reads CASSSLGEGLYEQYF. In DNA form, the CDR3 reads TGTGCCAGCAGTTCTCTTGGGGAGGGACTCTACGAGCAGTACTTC. The chain is built from TRBV27 and TRBJ2-7; 7 bases fit TRBD2. CDR1 and CDR2 (germline): MNHEY, SMNVEV (reference sequence). The CDR3 spans 15 residues. V lost 4 bases to trimming and J lost 3 bases; unmatched junction nucleotides: 9.

V is TRBV6-1 and J is TRBJ2-5; 7 bases agree with TRBD2. The trim removed 11 bases at V and 7 bases at J, leaving 19 bases unmatched. The CDR3 is 15 amino acids. The germline CDR1 and CDR2 sequences are MNHNS and SASEGT. The CDR3 DNA is TGTGCCGGGCGAGGATCGGCTAGCGGACTCCGGACCCAGTACTTC. Translation gives CAGRGSASGLRTQYF.

The rearrangement joins TRBV19 to TRBJ1-1, with 7 bases matching TRBD1. Germline V gene lookup returns CDR1 LNHDA and CDR2 SQIVND (reference sequence). CDR3 length: 15 amino acids. Trimming at V came to 4 bases and at J to 0 bases, leaving 5 bases not matched to a gene. CDR3 residues: CASSTPQGMNTEAFF. CDR3 DNA: TGTGCCAGTAGTACGCCACAGGGGATGAACACTGAAGCTTTCTTT.

The rearrangement uses TRBV7-9 and TRBJ2-7, with TRBD1 as a possible D gene (5 bases). CDR1 and CDR2 (germline): SEHNR, FQNEAQ (reference sequence). V was trimmed by 2 bases and J by 1 base, leaving 12 bases between them. The CDR3 has 15 residues. DNA for the CDR3: TGTGCCAGCAGCTTAAAAACAGGACCATCCTACGAGCAGTACTTC. Translation: CASSLKTGPSYEQYF.

This rearrangement joins TRBV2 to TRBJ2-3; the D is unclear. Germline lookup yields CDR1 SNHLY and CDR2 FYNNEI. This CDR3 spans 17 amino acids. Between the trimmed V and J ends, which lost 0 bases and 5 bases, there was a span of 18 bases. Here the CDR3 reads CASSEAVYRALEDTQYF. CDR3 nucleotide sequence: TGTGCCAGCAGTGAAGCCGTATATAGAGCTTTAGAAGATACGCAGTATTTT.

The chain carries TRBV6-5 and TRBJ1-2, with D perhaps TRBD1 (6 bases). Germline CDR1 is MNHEY and CDR2 is SVGAGI. The CDR3 has 15 amino acids. The ends were cut back, 2 bases at V and 5 bases at J, with 15 bases in the middle. The CDR3 reads CASSYREQGWYGYTF. CDR3 DNA sequence: TGTGCCAGCAGTTACCGAGAACAGGGTTGGTATGGCTACACCTTC.

For the CDR3, the DNA is TGTGCCAGCAGCTCTTCAGGGGGTCCATCCTACGAGCAGTACTTC. Its translation: CASSSSGGPSYEQYF. V and J are TRBV7-8 and TRBJ2-7; 7 bases match TRBD1. The CDR3 runs 15 residues. From germline, CDR1 is SGHVS and CDR2 FQNEAQ. V shed 4 bases, J shed 1 base, and the junction held 7 bases outside the gene matches.